This TCR beta chain emerged from a study of blood T cell repertoires in COVID-19. Across the study: T cells, B-cell-depleted T cells, or PBMCs provided the cDNA or gDNA that served as material.

This clone was recorded only once. Only in-frame clones appear in the TCRdb table, and some are missing; sequencing was by immunoSEQ multiplex PCR. Of fewer than 250,000 clones listed, more than 70% are singletons. This CDR3 region has 15 residues. V was clipped by 4 bases and J by 1 base, with 14 bases between them. Germline V gene sequence: CDR1 SGDLS, CDR2 YYNGEE. This clonotype was obtained from a man over 45 with active or convalescent COVID-19. The chain uses TRBV9 and TRBJ1-1, with D maybe TRBD1 (5 bases). The sample was peripheral blood. This CDR3 is CASSPRSGGNTEAFF. The CDR3 DNA reads TGTGCCAGCAGCCCTCGGTCGGGGGGGAACACTGAAGCTTTCTTT.